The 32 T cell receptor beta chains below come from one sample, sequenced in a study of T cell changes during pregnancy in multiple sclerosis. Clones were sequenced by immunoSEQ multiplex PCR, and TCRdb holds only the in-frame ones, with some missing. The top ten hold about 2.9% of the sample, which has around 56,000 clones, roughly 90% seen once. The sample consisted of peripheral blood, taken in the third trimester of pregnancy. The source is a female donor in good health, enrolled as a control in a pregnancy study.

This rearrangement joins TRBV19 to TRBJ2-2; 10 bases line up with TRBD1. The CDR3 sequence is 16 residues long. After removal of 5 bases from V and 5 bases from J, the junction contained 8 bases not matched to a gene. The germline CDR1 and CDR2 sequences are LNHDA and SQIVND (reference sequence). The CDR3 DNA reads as TGTGCCAGTAGTCCCCCGGGACAGGGGAAAACCGGGGAGCTGTTTTTT. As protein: CASSPPGQGKTGELFF.

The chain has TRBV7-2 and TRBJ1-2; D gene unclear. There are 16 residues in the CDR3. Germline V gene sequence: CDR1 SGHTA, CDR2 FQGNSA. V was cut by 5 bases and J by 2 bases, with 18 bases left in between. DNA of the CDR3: TGTGCCAGCAGCGAGGGCCCGGGGAGCAGCAACTATGGCTACACCTTC. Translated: CASSEGPGSSNYGYTF.

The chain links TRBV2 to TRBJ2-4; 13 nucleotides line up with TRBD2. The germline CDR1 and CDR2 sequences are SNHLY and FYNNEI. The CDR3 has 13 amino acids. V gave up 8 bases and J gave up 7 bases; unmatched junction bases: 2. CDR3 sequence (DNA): TGTGCCAGCTTACTAGCGGGGGGGAACATTCAGTACTTC. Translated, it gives CASLLAGGNIQYF.

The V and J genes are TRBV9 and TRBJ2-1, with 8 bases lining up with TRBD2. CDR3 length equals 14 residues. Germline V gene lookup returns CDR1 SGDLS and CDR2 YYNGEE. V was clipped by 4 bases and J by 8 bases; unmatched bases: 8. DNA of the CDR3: TGTGCCAGCAGCCCACAGACTAGCGAAGATGAGCAGTTCTTC. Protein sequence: CASSPQTSEDEQFF.

The chain's CDR3 is CASSYRAGTDTQYF. DNA of the CDR3: TGTGCCAGCAGCTACAGGGCTGGCACAGATACGCAGTATTTT. The rearrangement links TRBV7-9 to TRBJ2-3; TRBD1 is a possible D gene (6 bases). V shed 4 bases and J shed 1 base, with 9 bases lying between them. Germline V CDR1 and CDR2: SEHNR, FQNEAQ (reference sequence). The CDR3 extends over 14 amino acids.

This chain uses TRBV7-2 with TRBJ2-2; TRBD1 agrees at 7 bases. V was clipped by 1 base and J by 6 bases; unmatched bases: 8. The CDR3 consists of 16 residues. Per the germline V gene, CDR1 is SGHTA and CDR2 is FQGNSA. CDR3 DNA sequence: TGTGCCAGCAGCTTAGGGCTAGACAGGGCCCCCGGGGAGCTGTTTTTT. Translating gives CASSLGLDRAPGELFF. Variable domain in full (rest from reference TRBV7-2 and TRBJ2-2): GAGVSQSPSNKVTEKGKDVELRCDPISGHTALYWYRQSLGQGLEFLIYFQGNSAPDKSGLPSDRFSAERTGGSVSTLTIQRTQQEDSAVYLCASSLGLDRAPGELFFGEGSRLTVL.

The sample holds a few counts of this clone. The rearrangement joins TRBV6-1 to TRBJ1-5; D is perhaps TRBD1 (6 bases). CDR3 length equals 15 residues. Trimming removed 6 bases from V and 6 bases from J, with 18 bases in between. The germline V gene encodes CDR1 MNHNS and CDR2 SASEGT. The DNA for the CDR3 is TGTGCCAGCAGGGAACAGGGTAGTGGTCGTCAGCCCCAGCATTTT. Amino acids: CASREQGSGRQPQHF.

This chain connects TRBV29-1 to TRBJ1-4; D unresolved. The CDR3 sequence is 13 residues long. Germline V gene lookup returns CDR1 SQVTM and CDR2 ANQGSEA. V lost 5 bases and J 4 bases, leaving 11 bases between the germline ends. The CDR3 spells CSVIVYGNEKLFF. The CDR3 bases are TGCAGCGTTATAGTGTACGGTAATGAAAAACTGTTTTTT.

CDR3 residues: CASSLAQVNEKLFF. CDR3 DNA: TGCGCCAGCAGCTTGGCCCAGGTCAATGAAAAACTGTTTTTT. The chain links TRBV5-1 to TRBJ1-4; D unclear. V gave up 0 bases and J gave up 5 bases, with 8 bases separating them. Germline V CDR1 and CDR2: SGHRS, YFSETQ. The CDR3 is 14 residues long.

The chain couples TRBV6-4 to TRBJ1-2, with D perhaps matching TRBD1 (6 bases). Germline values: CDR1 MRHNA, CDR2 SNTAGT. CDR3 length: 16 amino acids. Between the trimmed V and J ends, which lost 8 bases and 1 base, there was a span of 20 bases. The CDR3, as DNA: TGTGCCAGCTCCCCCACCGGGACACTATTTAACTATGGCTACACCTTC. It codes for CASSPTGTLFNYGYTF.

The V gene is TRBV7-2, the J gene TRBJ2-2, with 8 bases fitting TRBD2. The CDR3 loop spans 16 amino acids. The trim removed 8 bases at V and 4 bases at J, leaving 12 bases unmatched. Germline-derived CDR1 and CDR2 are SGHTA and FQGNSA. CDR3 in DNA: TGTGCCAGCCGTCCTTCCGGGAGGGCCGGCACCGGGGAGCTGTTTTTT. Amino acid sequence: CASRPSGRAGTGELFF.

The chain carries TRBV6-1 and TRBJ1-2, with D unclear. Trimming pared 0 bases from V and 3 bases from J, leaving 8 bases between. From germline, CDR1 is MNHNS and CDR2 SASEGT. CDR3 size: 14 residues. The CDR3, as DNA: TGTGCCAGCAGTGAAGCGCACCGGGACTATGGCTACACCTTC. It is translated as CASSEAHRDYGYTF.

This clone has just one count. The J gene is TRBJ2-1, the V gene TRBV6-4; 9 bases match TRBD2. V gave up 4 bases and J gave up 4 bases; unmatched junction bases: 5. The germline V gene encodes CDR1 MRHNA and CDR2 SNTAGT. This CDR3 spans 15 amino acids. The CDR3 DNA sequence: TGTGCCAGCAGTGCGTCCCTAGCGGGATACAATGAGCAGTTCTTC. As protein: CASSASLAGYNEQFF.

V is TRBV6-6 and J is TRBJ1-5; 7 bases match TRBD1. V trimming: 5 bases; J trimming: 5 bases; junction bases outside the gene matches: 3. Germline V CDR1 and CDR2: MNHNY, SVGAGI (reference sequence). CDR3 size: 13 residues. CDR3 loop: CASSAGQDQPQHF. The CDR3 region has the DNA TGTGCCAGCAGTGCCGGACAGGATCAGCCCCAGCATTTT.

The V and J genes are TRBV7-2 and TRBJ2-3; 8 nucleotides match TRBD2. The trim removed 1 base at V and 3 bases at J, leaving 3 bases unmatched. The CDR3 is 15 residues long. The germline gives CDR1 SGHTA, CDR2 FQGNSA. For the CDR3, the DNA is TGTGCCAGCAGCTTAGAGGGACTAGTGACAGATACGCAGTATTTT. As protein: CASSLEGLVTDTQYF.

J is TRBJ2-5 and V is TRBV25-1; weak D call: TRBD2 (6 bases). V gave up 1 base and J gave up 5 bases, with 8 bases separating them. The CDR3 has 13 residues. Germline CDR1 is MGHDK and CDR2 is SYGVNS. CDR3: CASSESGRETQYF. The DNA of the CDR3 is TGTGCCAGCAGTGAATCGGGGAGGGAGACCCAGTACTTC. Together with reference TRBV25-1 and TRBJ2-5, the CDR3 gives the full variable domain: EADIYQTPRYLVIGTGKKITLECSQTMGHDKMYWYQQDPGMELHLIHYSYGVNSTEKGDLSSESTVSRIRTEHFPLTLESARPSHTSQYLCASSESGRETQYFGPGTRLLVL.

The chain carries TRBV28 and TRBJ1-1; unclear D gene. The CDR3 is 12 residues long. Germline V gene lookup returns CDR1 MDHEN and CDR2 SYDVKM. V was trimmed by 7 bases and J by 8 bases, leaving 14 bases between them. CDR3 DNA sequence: TGTGCCAGCACCCCCCTTCCCCCCGAAGCTTTCTTT. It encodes CASTPLPPEAFF.

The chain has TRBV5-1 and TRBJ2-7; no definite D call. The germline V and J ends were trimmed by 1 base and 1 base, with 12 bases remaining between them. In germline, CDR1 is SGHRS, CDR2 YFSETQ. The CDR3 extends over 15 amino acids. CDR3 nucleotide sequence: TGCGCCAGCAGCTTGTTGGCAGGCTCATCCTACGAGCAGTACTTC. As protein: CASSLLAGSSYEQYF.

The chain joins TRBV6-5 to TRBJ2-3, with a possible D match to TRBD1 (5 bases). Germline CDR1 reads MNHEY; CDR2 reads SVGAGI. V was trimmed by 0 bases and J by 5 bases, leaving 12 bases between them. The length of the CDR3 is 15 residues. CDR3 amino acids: CASSYSIGVLDTQYF. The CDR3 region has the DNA TGTGCCAGCAGTTACTCGATAGGGGTTCTAGATACGCAGTATTTT.

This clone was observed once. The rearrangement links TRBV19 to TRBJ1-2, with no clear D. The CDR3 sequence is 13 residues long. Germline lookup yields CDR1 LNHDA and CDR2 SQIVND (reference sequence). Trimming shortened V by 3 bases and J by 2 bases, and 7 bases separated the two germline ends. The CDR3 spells CASSISINYGYTF. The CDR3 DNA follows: TGTGCCAGTAGTATCAGTATCAACTATGGCTACACCTTC.

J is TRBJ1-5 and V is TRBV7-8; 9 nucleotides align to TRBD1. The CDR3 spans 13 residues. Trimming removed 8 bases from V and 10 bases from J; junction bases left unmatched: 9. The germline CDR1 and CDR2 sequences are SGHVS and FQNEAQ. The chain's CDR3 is CASSRDREDPQHF. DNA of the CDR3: TGTGCCAGCTCGCGGGACAGGGAAGATCCCCAGCATTTT. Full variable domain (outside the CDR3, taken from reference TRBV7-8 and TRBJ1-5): GAGVSQSPRYKVAKRGQDVALRCDPISGHVSLFWYQQALGQGPEFLTYFQNEAQLDKSGLPSDRFFAERPEGSVSTLKIQRTQQEDSAVYLCASSRDREDPQHFGDGTRLSIL.

For the CDR3, the DNA is TGCGCCAGCAGCCCGAGCGGAGGGAGCTCCTACGAGCAGTACTTC. Translating gives CASSPSGGSSYEQYF. The chain has TRBV5-1 and TRBJ2-7; tentatively, D is TRBD2 (6 bases). Between the trimmed V and J ends, which lost 4 bases and 0 bases, there was a span of 14 bases. This CDR3 is built from 15 residues. Germline-derived CDR1 and CDR2 are SGHRS and YFSETQ.

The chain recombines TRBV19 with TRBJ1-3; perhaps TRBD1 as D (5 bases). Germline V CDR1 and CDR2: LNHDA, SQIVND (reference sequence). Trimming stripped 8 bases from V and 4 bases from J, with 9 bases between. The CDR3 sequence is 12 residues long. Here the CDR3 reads CASGQTGNTIYF. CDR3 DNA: TGTGCCAGTGGACAAACCGGAAACACCATATATTTT.

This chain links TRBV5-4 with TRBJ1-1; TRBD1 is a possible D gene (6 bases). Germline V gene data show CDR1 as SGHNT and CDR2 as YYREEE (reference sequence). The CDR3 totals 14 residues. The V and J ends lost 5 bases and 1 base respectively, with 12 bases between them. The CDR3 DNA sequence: TGTGCCAGCAGAGGGGGAGAAGCGAACACTGAAGCTTTCTTT. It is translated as CASRGGEANTEAFF.

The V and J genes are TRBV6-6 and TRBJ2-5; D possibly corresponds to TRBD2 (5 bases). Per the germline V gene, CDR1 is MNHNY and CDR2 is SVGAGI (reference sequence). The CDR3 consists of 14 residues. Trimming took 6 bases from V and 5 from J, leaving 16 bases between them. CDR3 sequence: CASSSRSGWETQYF. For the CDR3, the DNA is TGTGCCAGCAGCTCCCGGAGCGGTTGGGAGACCCAGTACTTC.

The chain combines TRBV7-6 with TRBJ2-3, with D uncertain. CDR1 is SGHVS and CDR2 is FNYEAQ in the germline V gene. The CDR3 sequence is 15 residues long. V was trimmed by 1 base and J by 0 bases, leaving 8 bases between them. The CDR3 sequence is CASSLVFISTDTQYF. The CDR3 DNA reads TGTGCCAGCAGCTTAGTATTTATTAGCACAGATACGCAGTATTTT.

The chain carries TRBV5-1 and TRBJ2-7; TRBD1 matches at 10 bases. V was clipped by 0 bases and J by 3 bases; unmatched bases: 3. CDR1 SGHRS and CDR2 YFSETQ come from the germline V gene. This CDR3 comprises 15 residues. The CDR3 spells CASSLGGTGVYEQYF. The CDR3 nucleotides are TGCGCCAGCAGCTTGGGAGGGACAGGGGTCTACGAGCAGTACTTC.

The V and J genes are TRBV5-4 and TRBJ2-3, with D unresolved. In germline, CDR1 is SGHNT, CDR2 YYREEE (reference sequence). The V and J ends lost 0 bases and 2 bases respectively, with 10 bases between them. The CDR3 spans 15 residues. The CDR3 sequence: CASSLDYSYTDTQYF. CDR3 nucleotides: TGTGCCAGCAGCTTGGATTACAGCTACACAGATACGCAGTATTTT. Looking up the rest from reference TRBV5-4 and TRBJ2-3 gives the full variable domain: ETGVTQSPTHLIKTRGQQVTLRCSSQSGHNTVSWYQQALGQGPQFIFQYYREEENGRGNFPPRFSGLQFPNYSSELNVNALELDDSALYLCASSLDYSYTDTQYFGPGTRLTVL.

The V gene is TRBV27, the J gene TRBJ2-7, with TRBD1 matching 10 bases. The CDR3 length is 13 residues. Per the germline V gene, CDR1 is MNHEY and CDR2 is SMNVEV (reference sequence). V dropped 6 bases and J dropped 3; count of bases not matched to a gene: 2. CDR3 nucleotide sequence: TGTGCCAGCAGGCGGACAGGGGGCTACGAGCAGTACTTC. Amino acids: CASRRTGGYEQYF.

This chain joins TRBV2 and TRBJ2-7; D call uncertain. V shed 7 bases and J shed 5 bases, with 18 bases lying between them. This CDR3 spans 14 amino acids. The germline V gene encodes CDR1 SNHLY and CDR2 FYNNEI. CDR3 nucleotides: TGTGCCAGCACCCCCTACGGAACAGTCCACGAGCAGTACTTC. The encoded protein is CASTPYGTVHEQYF.

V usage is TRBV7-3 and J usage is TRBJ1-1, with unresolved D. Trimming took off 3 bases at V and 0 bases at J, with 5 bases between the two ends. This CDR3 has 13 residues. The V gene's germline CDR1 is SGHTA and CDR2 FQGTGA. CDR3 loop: CASSFSVNTEAFF. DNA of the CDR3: TGTGCCAGCAGCTTCTCGGTGAACACTGAAGCTTTCTTT.

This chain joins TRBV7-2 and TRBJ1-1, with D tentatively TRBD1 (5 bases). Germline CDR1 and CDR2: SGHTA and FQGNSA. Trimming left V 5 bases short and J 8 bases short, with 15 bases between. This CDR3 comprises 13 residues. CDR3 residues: CASSVSRQSEAFF. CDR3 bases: TGTGCCAGCAGCGTCAGTAGACAGTCAGAAGCTTTCTTT.